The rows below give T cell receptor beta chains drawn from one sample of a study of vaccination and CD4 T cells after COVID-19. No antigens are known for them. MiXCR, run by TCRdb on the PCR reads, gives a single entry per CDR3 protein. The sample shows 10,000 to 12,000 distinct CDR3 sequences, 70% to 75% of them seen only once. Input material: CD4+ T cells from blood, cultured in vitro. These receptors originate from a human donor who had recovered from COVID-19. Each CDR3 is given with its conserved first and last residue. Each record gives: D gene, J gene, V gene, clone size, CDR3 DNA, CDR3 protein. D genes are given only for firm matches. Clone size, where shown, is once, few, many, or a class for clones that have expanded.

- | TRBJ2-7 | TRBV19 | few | TGTGCCAGCCGCACCGTCGGAGGGACAGCCCCTTACGAGCAGTACTTC | CASRTVGGTAPYEQYF
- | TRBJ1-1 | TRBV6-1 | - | TGTGCCAGCAGAACCTCGGACAGCATGAACACTGAAGCTTTCTTT | CASRTSDSMNTEAFF
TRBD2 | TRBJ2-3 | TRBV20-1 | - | TGCAGTGCTGCCGTAGCGGGAGGGCAGGATACGCAGTATTTT | CSAAVAGGQDTQYF
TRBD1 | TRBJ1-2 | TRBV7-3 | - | TGTGCCAGCAGCCCGGACAGGGCGGGCGGCTACACCTTC | CASSPDRAGGYTF
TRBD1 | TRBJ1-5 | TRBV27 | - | TGTGCCACCTCTCCGGGACAGGCCGTGGGTCAGCCCCAGCATTTT | CATSPGQAVGQPQHF
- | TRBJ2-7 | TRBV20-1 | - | TGCAGTGCTAGAGATAGGACGACTAGATTGTACGAGCAGTACTTC | CSARDRTTRLYEQYF
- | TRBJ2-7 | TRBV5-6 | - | TGTGCCAGCAGCCCCAAAGTTCTGGGGTACTACGAGCAGTACTTC | CASSPKVLGYYEQYF
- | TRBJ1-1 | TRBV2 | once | TGTGCCAGCAGTGAAGCTGGGATTGAAGCTTTCTTT | CASSEAGIEAFF
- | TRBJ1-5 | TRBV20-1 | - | TGCAGTGGGTCCGTCTATAGCAATCAGCCCCAGCATTTT | CSGSVYSNQPQHF
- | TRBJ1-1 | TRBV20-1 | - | TGCAGTGCTAGAGCAATTGGCAGGGCGGTCACTGAAGCTTTCTTT | CSARAIGRAVTEAFF
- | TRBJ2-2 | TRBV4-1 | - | TGCGCCACGTCAAATGAGAACACCGGGGAGCTGTTTTTT | CATSNENTGELFF
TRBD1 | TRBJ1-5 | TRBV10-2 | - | TGCGCCACCAGACAGGGAAGCAATCAGCCCCAGCATTTT | CATRQGSNQPQHF
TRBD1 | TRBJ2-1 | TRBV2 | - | TGTGCCAGCAGGCGACCACAGGGGGCGCGGAACAATGAGCAGTTCTTC | CASRRPQGARNNEQFF
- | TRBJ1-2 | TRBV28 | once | TGTGCCAGCAGTCCCTCTTTTCTCTATGGCTACACCTTC | CASSPSFLYGYTF
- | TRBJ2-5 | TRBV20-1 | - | TGCAGTGCTAGACAGGCGGGTCAAGAGACCCAGTACTTC | CSARQAGQETQYF
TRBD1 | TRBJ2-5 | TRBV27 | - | TGTGCCAGCAGCCTGACAGGGGGCAGGGAAGAGACCCAGTACTTC | CASSLTGGREETQYF
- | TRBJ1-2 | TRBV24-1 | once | TGTGCCACCAGTGATCGTACGGTACCGTTGGGCTACACCTTC | CATSDRTVPLGYTF
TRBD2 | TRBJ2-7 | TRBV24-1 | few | TGTGCCACCAGTGATTCTAAAGCGGGAACCTTCTACGAGCAGTACTTC | CATSDSKAGTFYEQYF
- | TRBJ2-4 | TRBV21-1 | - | TGTGCCAGCAGCAAGGAGGGGAGGGACCCCGCCAAAAACATTCAGTACTTC | CASSKEGRDPAKNIQYF
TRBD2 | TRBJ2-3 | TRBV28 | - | TGTGCCAGCAGTTTGCAGGGACTAGCGCCCAGCACAGATACGCAGTATTTT | CASSLQGLAPSTDTQYF
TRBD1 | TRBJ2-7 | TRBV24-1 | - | TGTGCCACCAGTACACAGGGGCCACCCTACGAGCAGTACTTC | CATSTQGPPYEQYF
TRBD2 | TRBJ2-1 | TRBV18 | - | TGTGCCAGCTCTCCACAGGACGGGGGGTACAATGAGCAGTTCTTC | CASSPQDGGYNEQFF
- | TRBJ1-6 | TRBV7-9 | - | TGTGCCAGCAGCTTAGCATCTTCACCCCTCCACTTT | CASSLASSPLHF
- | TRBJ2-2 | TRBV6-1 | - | TGTGCCAGCAGCCTGGACAGCACGAACACCGGGGAGCTGTTTTTT | CASSLDSTNTGELFF
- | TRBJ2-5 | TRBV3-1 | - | TGTGCCAGCAGCCACCCACTAGCTAGAGGGGAGACCCAGTACTTC | CASSHPLARGETQYF
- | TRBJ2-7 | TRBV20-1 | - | TGCAGTGCCAGATGGTTGGGGAACGAGCAGTACTTC | CSARWLGNEQYF
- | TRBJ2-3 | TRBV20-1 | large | TGCAGTGCTAGAGATCTGAGCGGCGATACGCAGTATTTT | CSARDLSGDTQYF
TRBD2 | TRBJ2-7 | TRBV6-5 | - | TGTGCCAGCAGTTACCCTAGCGGGGCCTCCTACGAGCAGTACTTC | CASSYPSGASYEQYF
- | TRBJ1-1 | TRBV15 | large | TGTGCCACCAGCAGAGGCGAAAGGGGGGGCACTGAAGCTTTCTTT | CATSRGERGGTEAFF
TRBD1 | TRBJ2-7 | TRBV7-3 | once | TGTGCCAGCAGCCCCGGGACAGGCGCAAGGGAGCAGTACTTC | CASSPGTGAREQYF
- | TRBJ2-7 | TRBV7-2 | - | TGTGCCAGCAGCTTAGCAACAGAGATCACCTACGAGCAGTACTTC | CASSLATEITYEQYF
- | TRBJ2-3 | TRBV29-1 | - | TGCAGCGTGGGGGCTCTAGACATTGGCACAGATACGCAGTATTTT | CSVGALDIGTDTQYF
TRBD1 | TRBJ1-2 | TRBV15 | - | TGTGCCACCAGCAGATGGCAGGGACAGTTAAATGGCTACACCTTC | CATSRWQGQLNGYTF
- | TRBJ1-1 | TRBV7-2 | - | TGTGCCAGCAGCTTAGGGCTCGGGGTGAGCACTGAAGCTTTCTTT | CASSLGLGVSTEAFF
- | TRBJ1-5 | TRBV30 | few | TGTGCCTGGAGTTTCCGGGGAGGCAATCAGCCCCAGCATTTT | CAWSFRGGNQPQHF
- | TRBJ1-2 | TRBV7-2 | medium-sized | TGTGCCAGCAGCTTAGCGCTGGGGGCCACCGATGGCTACACCTTC | CASSLALGATDGYTF
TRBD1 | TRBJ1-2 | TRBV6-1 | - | TGTGCCAGCACCCCGGACAGGTCGAACTATGGCTACACCTTC | CASTPDRSNYGYTF
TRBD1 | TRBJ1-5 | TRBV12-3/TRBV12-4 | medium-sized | TGTGCCAGCAGTTCACAGGGGCGTCAGCCCCAGCATTTT | CASSSQGRQPQHF
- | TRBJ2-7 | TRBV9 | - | TGTGCCAGCAGCGTAGGCTGGGGGGTTTCCTACGAGCAGTACTTC | CASSVGWGVSYEQYF
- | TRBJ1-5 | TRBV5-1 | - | TGCGCCAGCAGCTTGGCGGGGGGACAGCCCCAGCATTTT | CASSLAGGQPQHF
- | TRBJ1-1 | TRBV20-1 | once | TGCAGTGCTAGTCGGGTAGGGGAAGGGAACACTGAAGCTTTCTTT | CSASRVGEGNTEAFF
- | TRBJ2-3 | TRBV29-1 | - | TGCAGCGGGGGTGACCTCACAGATACGCAGTATTTT | CSGGDLTDTQYF
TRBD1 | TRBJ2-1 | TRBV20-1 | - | TGCAGTGCTAGAGACGCGATAACCGGGACAGGGCACAATGAGCAGTTCTTC | CSARDAITGTGHNEQFF
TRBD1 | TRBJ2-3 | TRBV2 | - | TGTGCCAGCGCGTGGACAGGGGAAATAGGTACGCAGTATTTT | CASAWTGEIGTQYF
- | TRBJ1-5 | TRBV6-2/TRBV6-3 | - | TGTGCCAGCAGTTTATCGTCGCAGCCCCAGCATTTT | CASSLSSQPQHF
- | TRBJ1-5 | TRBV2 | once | TGTGCCAGCAGCTACCGGGGGAGCAATCAGCCCCAGCATTTT | CASSYRGSNQPQHF
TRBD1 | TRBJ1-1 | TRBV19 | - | TGTGCCAGTACGGGACAGGGTTCGGTCACTGAAGCTTTCTTT | CASTGQGSVTEAFF
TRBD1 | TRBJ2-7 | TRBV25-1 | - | TGTGCCAACAGGGTCGGTCAGGGGGCTTCCTACGAGCAGTACTTC | CANRVGQGASYEQYF
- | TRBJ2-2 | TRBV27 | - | TGTGCCAGCAGTTACTCGCGGGACACCGGGGAGCTGTTTTTT | CASSYSRDTGELFF
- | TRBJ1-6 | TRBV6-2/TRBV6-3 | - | TGTGCCAGCAGGAACCTCGAATTCGGATCGGGATCAAACAATTCACCCCTCCACTTT | CASRNLEFGSGSNNSPLHF
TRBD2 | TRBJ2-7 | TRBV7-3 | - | TGTGCCAGCAGCTTACGAGCGGGAGCTAACTACGAGCAGTACTTC | CASSLRAGANYEQYF
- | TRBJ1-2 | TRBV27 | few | TGTGCCAGCAAACCCCGGGCGGACGCAGTTAACTATGGCTACACCTTC | CASKPRADAVNYGYTF
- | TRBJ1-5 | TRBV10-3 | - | TGTGCCATCAGTGAGGGACAGAGCCGCAATCAGCCCCAGCATTTT | CAISEGQSRNQPQHF
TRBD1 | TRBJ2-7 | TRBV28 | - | TGTGCCAGCAGGCGGACAGGGGGAGGAAACGAGCAGTACTTC | CASRRTGGGNEQYF
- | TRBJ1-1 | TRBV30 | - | TGTGCCTGGAGTGCAGGGGCCACGACGAACACTGAAGCTTTCTTT | CAWSAGATTNTEAFF
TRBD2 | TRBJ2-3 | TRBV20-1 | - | TGCAGTGCTCGTAAACCGGGACTAGCGGGAATAGGGACAGATACGCAGTATTTT | CSARKPGLAGIGTDTQYF
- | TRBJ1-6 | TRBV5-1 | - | TGCGCCAGCACCGAGAGCCTTGGGCATTCACCCCTCCACTTT | CASTESLGHSPLHF
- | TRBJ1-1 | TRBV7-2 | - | TGTGCCAGCGCAGGGCGACCGGGGGGTGTTGAAGCTTTCTTT | CASAGRPGGVEAFF
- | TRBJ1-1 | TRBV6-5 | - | TGTGCCAGCAGTTACGCGTTTTGGACTGAAGCTTTCTTT | CASSYAFWTEAFF